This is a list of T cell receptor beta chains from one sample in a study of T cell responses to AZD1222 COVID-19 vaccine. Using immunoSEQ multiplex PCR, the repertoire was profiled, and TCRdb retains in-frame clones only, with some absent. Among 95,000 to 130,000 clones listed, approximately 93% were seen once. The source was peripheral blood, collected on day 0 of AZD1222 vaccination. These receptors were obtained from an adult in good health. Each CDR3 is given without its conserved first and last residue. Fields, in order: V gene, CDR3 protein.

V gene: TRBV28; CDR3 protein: ASRKDLSVGRARDEQY
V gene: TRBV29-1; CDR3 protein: SVGGASGSANTDTQY
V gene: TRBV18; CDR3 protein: ASSPGTVQETQY
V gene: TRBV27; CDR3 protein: ASSFRDGTYNEQF
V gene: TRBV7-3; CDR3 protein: ASSPKRGGVQTQY
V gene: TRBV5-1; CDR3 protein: ASSPAGVQGELF
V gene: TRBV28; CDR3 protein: AGSGRWGPNEKLF
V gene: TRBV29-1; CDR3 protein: SVRDRTAYEQY
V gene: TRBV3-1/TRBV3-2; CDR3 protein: ASSNGGTQY
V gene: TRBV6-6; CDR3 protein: ASSYPPGANNSPLH
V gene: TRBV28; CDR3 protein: ASSRGYGNQPQH
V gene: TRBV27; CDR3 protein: ASSLSGRDEF
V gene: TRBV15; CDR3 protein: ATSRGGQGVSYNEQF
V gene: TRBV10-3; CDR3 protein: AISVSGSGDEQF
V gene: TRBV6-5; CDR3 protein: ASSYLTKNTEAF
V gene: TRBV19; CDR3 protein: ASRRTGTGATDTQY
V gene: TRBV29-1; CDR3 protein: SVELAREQF
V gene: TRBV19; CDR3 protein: ASTPGVPYTGELF
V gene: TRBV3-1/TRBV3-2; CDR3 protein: ASSTTGSPDTQY
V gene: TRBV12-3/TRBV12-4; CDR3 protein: ASSFRASEIQF
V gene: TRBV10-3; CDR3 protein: AIRRGPMTHNEQF
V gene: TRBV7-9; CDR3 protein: ASSYFPYEQY
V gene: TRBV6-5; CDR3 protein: ASRPAGSKETQY
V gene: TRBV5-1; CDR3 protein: ASSFSQPNTEAF
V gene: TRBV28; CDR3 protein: ASSLGRTEAF
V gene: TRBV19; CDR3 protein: AVTEGGANVLT
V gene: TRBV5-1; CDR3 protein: ASSSSGLQSEAF
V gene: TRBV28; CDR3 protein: ASSSPLF
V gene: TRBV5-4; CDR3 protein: ASSLDLVTNSPLH
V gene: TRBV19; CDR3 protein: ASSIQGRSPLH
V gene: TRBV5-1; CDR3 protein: ASSLGDSLTSGRAHETQY
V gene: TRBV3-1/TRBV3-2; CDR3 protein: ASEGTSEKTQY
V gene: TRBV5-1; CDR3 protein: ASSWLGGWNTEAF
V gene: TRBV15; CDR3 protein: ATSMDSREGGYT